These T cell receptor beta chains were read from a single sample in a study of cytomegalovirus exposure and HLA in healthy donors. This table comes from immunoSEQ multiplex PCR, and its TCRdb copy is limited to in-frame clones, with some not included. This table holds around 140,000 clones, less than 85% found once. Material for sequencing was PBMCs. The receptors were gathered from a man in his forties in good health and CMV-seronegative. The CDR3 runs from the conserved cysteine through the conserved F or W. The order of the fields is CDR3 DNA, CDR3 protein, V gene, clone size, J gene, D gene. D genes are given only for firm matches. Clone size is given for some rows only: seen once, a few or many times, or a class if the clone is expanded.

TGCGCCAGCAGCCAAGCCGAGGACACGAACACTGAAGCTTTCTTT,CASSQAEDTNTEAFF,TRBV4-3,-,TRBJ1-1,-
TGTGCCAGCAGTAGAGGGCGCGAAAATGGCTACACCTTC,CASSRGRENGYTF,TRBV6-5,-,TRBJ1-2,-
TGTGCCAGCAGTCCCTGGACCGGGGAAAACATTCAGTACTTC,CASSPWTGENIQYF,TRBV6-9,-,TRBJ2-4,-
TGTGCCAGCTCGCTCCCCAGGGGGCTGTACAATGAGCAGTTCTTC,CASSLPRGLYNEQFF,TRBV2,-,TRBJ2-1,TRBD1
TGCGCCAGCAGCCTGCCCACTAGCGGGAGTCGGGATGAGCAGTTCTTC,CASSLPTSGSRDEQFF,TRBV5-1,-,TRBJ2-1,TRBD2
TGTGCCAGCAGCCAAGCCCGCAGGGGAGGCTACACCTTC,CASSQARRGGYTF,TRBV4-2,-,TRBJ1-2,-
TGCGCCAGCAGCTTCGACCTACCCTTAGCGGGAGAAGGACACAATGAGCAGTTCTTC,CASSFDLPLAGEGHNEQFF,TRBV5-1,-,TRBJ2-1,TRBD2
TGTGCCAGCAGCCAAGTCCCGTCAGGACGGACTTCTCTTCATACGCAGTATTTT,CASSQVPSGRTSLHTQYF,TRBV14,-,TRBJ2-3,-
TGTGCCAGCAGCTTAGCGCTGAGGACCCTAGCGGCCTCCTACGAGCAGTACTTC,CASSLALRTLAASYEQYF,TRBV7-9,-,TRBJ2-7,TRBD2
TGTGCCAGCAGTGAAAAAGACAGGGTTTTTTATGGCTACACCTTC,CASSEKDRVFYGYTF,TRBV2,-,TRBJ1-2,TRBD1
TGTGCCAGCAGCCCTTCATCAGGGGTTAGTAACTATGGCTACACCTTC,CASSPSSGVSNYGYTF,TRBV5-4,-,TRBJ1-2,-
TGCGCCAGCACCCAACTTAACAATGAGCAGTTCTTC,CASTQLNNEQFF,TRBV5-1,-,TRBJ2-1,-
TGTGCCAGTTACGGGGCGAACACCGGGGAGCTGTTTTTT,CASYGANTGELFF,TRBV7-9,-,TRBJ2-2,-
TGTGCCAGCAGCACCTGGACAGGGACGAACACTGAAGCTTTCTTT,CASSTWTGTNTEAFF,TRBV7-9,once,TRBJ1-1,TRBD1
TGTGCCAGCAGCGGGACGACAGGGGCCGGCACCGGGGAGCTGTTTTTT,CASSGTTGAGTGELFF,TRBV5-4,-,TRBJ2-2,TRBD1
TGCAGCGTTTTTGGAGGGGTGAACTACAATGAGCAGTTCTTC,CSVFGGVNYNEQFF,TRBV29-1,-,TRBJ2-1,-
TGCGCCAGCAGCCAAGATCGCAGCGGGCTCTACGAGCAGTACTTC,CASSQDRSGLYEQYF,TRBV4-1,-,TRBJ2-7,-
TGTGCCAGCAGTTTTTCAGACAGGGGGGCCGGGGAGCTGTTTTTT,CASSFSDRGAGELFF,TRBV27,-,TRBJ2-2,TRBD1
TGCAGCGGACAGGGGAACACTGAAGCTTTCTTT,CSGQGNTEAFF,TRBV29-1,-,TRBJ1-1,TRBD1
TGTGCCAGCAGCTTAGGAGCCAATGAGCAGTTCTTC,CASSLGANEQFF,TRBV7-9,once,TRBJ2-1,-
TGTGCCAGCAGCTTGTTGGTGCTCGGAGCCACCGGGGAGCTGTTTTTT,CASSLLVLGATGELFF,TRBV7-6,-,TRBJ2-2,-
TGTGCCAGCAGCAGGGGGACAGGGGGAAAAGGGGATGAGCAGTTCTTC,CASSRGTGGKGDEQFF,TRBV5-8,-,TRBJ2-1,TRBD1
TGTGCCAGCAGCTCGTTAGCGAGTTTAGACAATGAGCAGTTCTTC,CASSSLASLDNEQFF,TRBV5-6,-,TRBJ2-1,-
TGTGCCAGCAGCGAGCGGGGGTCCCAAGAGACCCAGTACTTC,CASSERGSQETQYF,TRBV9,-,TRBJ2-5,TRBD2
TGTGCCAGCAGCTTGGGTAGCGGGAGGAGCTATGAGCAGTTCTTC,CASSLGSGRSYEQFF,TRBV12-1,-,TRBJ2-1,-
TGTGCCAGCAGTTTATCTCCACAGGGGGACTCCGAGCAGTACTTC,CASSLSPQGDSEQYF,TRBV27,-,TRBJ2-7,TRBD1
TGTGCCAGCAGCTCCGGACTAGCGGAGGGAATACACAATGAGCAGTTCTTC,CASSSGLAEGIHNEQFF,TRBV11-2,-,TRBJ2-1,TRBD2
TGTGCCAGCAGCCCCAAGTCGGACATCGGGTCACCCCTCCACTTT,CASSPKSDIGSPLHF,TRBV9,-,TRBJ1-6,-
TGTGCCAGCAGCCCTAGACTAGCGGGCAATGAGCAGTTCTTC,CASSPRLAGNEQFF,TRBV9,-,TRBJ2-1,TRBD2
TGTGCCAGCAGTTCGCCCGGGAACTCCGGCTCCTACGAGCAGTACTTC,CASSSPGNSGSYEQYF,TRBV6-4,-,TRBJ2-7,-
TGTGCCAGCCGGGCTAGCGGGAACAATGAGCAGTTCTTC,CASRASGNNEQFF,TRBV7-3,-,TRBJ2-1,TRBD2
TGTGCCAGCAGCAATCTCAGGGACAGGGTATTCGGCTACACCTTC,CASSNLRDRVFGYTF,TRBV7-3,-,TRBJ1-2,TRBD1